The next 18 T cell receptor beta chains were all read from a single sample in a study of cytomegalovirus exposure and HLA in healthy donors. PCR was performed using 60 Vbeta and 13 Jbeta primers. Assay: immunoSEQ multiplex PCR; the TCRdb copy retains only in-frame clones and omits some. The sample records some 84,000 clones, around four fifths being singletons. The sample taken for sequencing was PBMCs. The receptors originated from a male donor in good health and CMV-seropositive.

The sample holds a few counts of this clone. This rearrangement joins TRBV7-8 to TRBJ2-3; 7 bases match TRBD1. The CDR3 runs to 16 residues. J lost 8 bases, V lost 5 bases, and 16 bases had no gene match. Looked up from germline, CDR1 is SGHVS and CDR2 is FQNEAQ. DNA of the CDR3: TGTGCCAGCAGCGGGACAGCTCGGTGGGGTAATGGTACGCAGTATTTT. This encodes CASSGTARWGNGTQYF.

This sequence joins TRBV19 and TRBJ2-2; no definite D call. Germline CDR1 LNHDA, CDR2 SQIVND (reference sequence). CDR3 length equals 15 residues. V lost 3 bases and J lost 2, with 10 bases in between. The chain's CDR3 is CASSIAAHNTGELFF. In DNA, the CDR3 is TGTGCCAGTAGTATTGCGGCACACAACACCGGGGAGCTGTTTTTT.

This clone showed up just once. The chain carries TRBV9 and TRBJ2-7; 13 bases match TRBD2. J lost 7 bases, V lost 2 bases, and 9 bases had no gene match. Germline V CDR1 and CDR2: SGDLS, YYNGEE. This CDR3 contains 16 residues. CDR3 loop: CASSVELAGGPGEQYF. CDR3 DNA: TGTGCCAGCAGCGTGGAACTAGCGGGAGGGCCTGGTGAGCAGTACTTC.

The chain links TRBV27 to TRBJ2-1, with D possibly TRBD1 on 5 matching bases. Germline CDR1 and CDR2: MNHEY and SMNVEV (reference sequence). V lost 5 bases to trimming and J lost 4 bases, with 18 bases between them. The CDR3 is 16 residues long. For the CDR3, the DNA is TGTGCCAGCAGTGGCCGACAGAAGATAACTTACAATGAGCAGTTCTTC. It is translated as CASSGRQKITYNEQFF.

V usage is TRBV9 and J usage is TRBJ2-3; D gene uncertain. From germline, CDR1 is SGDLS and CDR2 YYNGEE. This CDR3 comprises 15 residues. V was clipped by 7 bases and J by 4 bases, with 19 bases between them. The CDR3 coding sequence is TGTGCCAGCGCCCTAGAAGGTGGGTCGGCAGATACGCAGTATTTT. It yields the protein CASALEGGSADTQYF. Variable domain in full (rest from reference TRBV9 and TRBJ2-3): DSGVTQTPKHLITATGQRVTLRCSPRSGDLSVYWYQQSLDQGLQFLIQYYNGEERAKGNILERFSAQQFPDLHSELNLSSLELGDSALYFCASALEGGSADTQYFGPGTRLTVL.

The chain has TRBV5-1 and TRBJ2-3, with a possible D match to TRBD2 (6 bases). The CDR3 contains 14 residues. V was pared by 0 bases and J by 1 base, with 6 bases between. CDR1 SGHRS and CDR2 YFSETQ come from the germline V gene. CDR3 nucleotide sequence: TGCGCCAGCAGCTTGGCTAGCGGCACAGATACGCAGTATTTT. Protein product: CASSLASGTDTQYF.

The chain is built from TRBV6-4 and TRBJ2-7; 8 bases line up with TRBD2. V was clipped by 2 bases and J by 4 bases; unmatched bases: 34. The germline CDR1 and CDR2 sequences are MRHNA and SNTAGT. This CDR3 contains 24 residues. CDR3 in DNA: TGTGCCAGCAGTGACACTCTCCCGTCGGCCCCAACCCTCAAATCTAGCGGGTGGGGGTACGAGCAGTACTTC. Protein product: CASSDTLPSAPTLKSSGWGYEQYF.

This clone was detected ten times or more. The rearrangement links TRBV6-4 to TRBJ2-3; no definite D call. V was pared by 3 bases and J by 6 bases, with 10 bases between. The germline CDR1 and CDR2 sequences are MRHNA and SNTAGT. CDR3 length: 13 amino acids. The CDR3 loop reads CASSEGTEDTQYF. CDR3 nucleotide sequence: TGTGCCAGCAGTGAAGGAACGGAGGATACGCAGTATTTT.

The V and J genes are TRBV19 and TRBJ2-7; 12 bases align to TRBD2. Germline CDR1 and CDR2: LNHDA and SQIVND (reference sequence). The V gene end was trimmed by 5 bases and the J gene end by 4 bases; junction bases not matched to a gene: 6. The CDR3 sequence is 15 residues long. Written as DNA, the CDR3 is TGTGCCAGTAGTCTGACTAGCGGGAGATCGTACGAGCAGTACTTC. Encoded protein: CASSLTSGRSYEQYF.

The chain joins TRBV18 to TRBJ1-2, with a tentative D call TRBD1 (5 bases). Germline CDR1 reads KGHSH; CDR2 reads LQKENI. The CDR3 spans 13 residues. Trimming pared 5 bases from V and 3 bases from J, leaving 10 bases between. The CDR3 bases are TGTGCCAGCTCATCGAGCAGGGACTATGGCTACACCTTC. It encodes CASSSSRDYGYTF.

The chain couples TRBV4-2 to TRBJ2-1, with TRBD2 matching over 7 bases. CDR1 and CDR2 (germline): LGHNA, YNFKEQ. The CDR3 extends over 15 amino acids. J gave up 8 bases and V 0 bases, and 7 bases lay outside the gene matches. The CDR3 sequence is CASSQEEGGVYEQFF. CDR3 sequence (DNA): TGTGCCAGCAGCCAAGAGGAGGGAGGGGTCTATGAGCAGTTCTTC.

The V gene is TRBV5-1, the J gene TRBJ2-5, with TRBD2 identical over 11 bases. The trim removed 4 bases at V and 2 bases at J, leaving 1 base unmatched. Per the germline V gene, CDR1 is SGHRS and CDR2 is YFSETQ. The CDR3 contains 14 residues. The DNA of the CDR3 is TGCGCCAGCAGCCGACTAGCGGGACAAGAGACCCAGTACTTC. Amino acid sequence: CASSRLAGQETQYF.

The chain has TRBV10-3 and TRBJ2-7; D not resolved. CDR1 is ENHRY, CDR2 SYGVKD, per germline. Trimming took off 4 bases at V and 0 bases at J, with 13 bases between the two ends. CDR3 size: 15 residues. The CDR3 spells CAISGWAARSYEQYF. In DNA, the CDR3 is TGTGCCATCAGTGGGTGGGCCGCCCGCTCCTACGAGCAGTACTTC.

This sequence joins TRBV4-1 and TRBJ2-5; D possibly corresponds to TRBD2 (6 bases). This CDR3 region has 15 residues. Per germline, CDR1 MGHRA and CDR2 YSYEKL. With 1 base removed from V and 5 bases from J, the gap between germline ends came to 14 bases. CDR3 region: CASSQVGSGAETQYF. DNA for the CDR3: TGCGCCAGCAGCCAAGTAGGGTCGGGAGCCGAGACCCAGTACTTC.

V and J are TRBV5-4 and TRBJ2-5; TRBD1 matches 7 bases. There are 15 residues in the CDR3. Germline lookup yields CDR1 SGHNT and CDR2 YYREEE (reference sequence). V dropped 3 bases and J dropped 2; count of bases not matched to a gene: 7. CDR3 residues: CASSSSTGVQETQYF. The CDR3 DNA is TGTGCCAGCAGCTCAAGTACAGGGGTGCAAGAGACCCAGTACTTC.

The genes are TRBV5-1 and TRBJ2-2; 7 nucleotides agree with TRBD1. Germline CDR1 reads SGHRS; CDR2 reads YFSETQ. The CDR3 length is 19 residues. V was clipped by 2 bases and J by 0 bases; unmatched bases: 13. This chain's CDR3 is CASSFAPPGTAPNTGELFF. The CDR3 bases are TGCGCCAGCAGCTTTGCCCCCCCCGGGACAGCACCGAACACCGGGGAGCTGTTTTTT. Complete variable domain (other parts from reference TRBV5-1 and TRBJ2-2): KAGVTQTPRYLIKTRGQQVTLSCSPISGHRSVSWYQQTPGQGLQFLFEYFSETQRNKGNFPGRFSGRQFSNSRSEMNVSTLELGDSALYLCASSFAPPGTAPNTGELFFGEGSRLTVL.

To note about this clone: At the DNA level, this CDR3 is encoded by other sequences in the same sample as well. The chain carries TRBV19 and TRBJ2-5; 8 nucleotides align to TRBD1. Per the germline V gene, CDR1 is LNHDA and CDR2 is SQIVND (reference sequence). The CDR3 has 14 residues. After removal of 6 bases from V and 5 bases from J, the junction contained 8 bases not matched to a gene. The CDR3 reads CASRRQGAGETQYF. CDR3 DNA: TGTGCCAGTAGGCGGCAGGGGGCTGGGGAGACCCAGTACTTC.

The V call is TRBV7-8, the J call TRBJ2-7; 13 bases fit TRBD2. The length of the CDR3 is 14 residues. The V gene's germline CDR1 is SGHVS and CDR2 FQNEAQ. The ends lost 5 bases at V and 6 bases at J; junction bases unmatched: 4. The CDR3, as DNA: TGTGCCAGCAGCGGACTAGCGGGAGCGCTCGAGCAGTACTTC. Its protein is CASSGLAGALEQYF. Full variable domain (missing parts from reference TRBV7-8 and TRBJ2-7): GAGVSQSPRYKVAKRGQDVALRCDPISGHVSLFWYQQALGQGPEFLTYFQNEAQLDKSGLPSDRFFAERPEGSVSTLKIQRTQQEDSAVYLCASSGLAGALEQYFGPGTRLTVT.